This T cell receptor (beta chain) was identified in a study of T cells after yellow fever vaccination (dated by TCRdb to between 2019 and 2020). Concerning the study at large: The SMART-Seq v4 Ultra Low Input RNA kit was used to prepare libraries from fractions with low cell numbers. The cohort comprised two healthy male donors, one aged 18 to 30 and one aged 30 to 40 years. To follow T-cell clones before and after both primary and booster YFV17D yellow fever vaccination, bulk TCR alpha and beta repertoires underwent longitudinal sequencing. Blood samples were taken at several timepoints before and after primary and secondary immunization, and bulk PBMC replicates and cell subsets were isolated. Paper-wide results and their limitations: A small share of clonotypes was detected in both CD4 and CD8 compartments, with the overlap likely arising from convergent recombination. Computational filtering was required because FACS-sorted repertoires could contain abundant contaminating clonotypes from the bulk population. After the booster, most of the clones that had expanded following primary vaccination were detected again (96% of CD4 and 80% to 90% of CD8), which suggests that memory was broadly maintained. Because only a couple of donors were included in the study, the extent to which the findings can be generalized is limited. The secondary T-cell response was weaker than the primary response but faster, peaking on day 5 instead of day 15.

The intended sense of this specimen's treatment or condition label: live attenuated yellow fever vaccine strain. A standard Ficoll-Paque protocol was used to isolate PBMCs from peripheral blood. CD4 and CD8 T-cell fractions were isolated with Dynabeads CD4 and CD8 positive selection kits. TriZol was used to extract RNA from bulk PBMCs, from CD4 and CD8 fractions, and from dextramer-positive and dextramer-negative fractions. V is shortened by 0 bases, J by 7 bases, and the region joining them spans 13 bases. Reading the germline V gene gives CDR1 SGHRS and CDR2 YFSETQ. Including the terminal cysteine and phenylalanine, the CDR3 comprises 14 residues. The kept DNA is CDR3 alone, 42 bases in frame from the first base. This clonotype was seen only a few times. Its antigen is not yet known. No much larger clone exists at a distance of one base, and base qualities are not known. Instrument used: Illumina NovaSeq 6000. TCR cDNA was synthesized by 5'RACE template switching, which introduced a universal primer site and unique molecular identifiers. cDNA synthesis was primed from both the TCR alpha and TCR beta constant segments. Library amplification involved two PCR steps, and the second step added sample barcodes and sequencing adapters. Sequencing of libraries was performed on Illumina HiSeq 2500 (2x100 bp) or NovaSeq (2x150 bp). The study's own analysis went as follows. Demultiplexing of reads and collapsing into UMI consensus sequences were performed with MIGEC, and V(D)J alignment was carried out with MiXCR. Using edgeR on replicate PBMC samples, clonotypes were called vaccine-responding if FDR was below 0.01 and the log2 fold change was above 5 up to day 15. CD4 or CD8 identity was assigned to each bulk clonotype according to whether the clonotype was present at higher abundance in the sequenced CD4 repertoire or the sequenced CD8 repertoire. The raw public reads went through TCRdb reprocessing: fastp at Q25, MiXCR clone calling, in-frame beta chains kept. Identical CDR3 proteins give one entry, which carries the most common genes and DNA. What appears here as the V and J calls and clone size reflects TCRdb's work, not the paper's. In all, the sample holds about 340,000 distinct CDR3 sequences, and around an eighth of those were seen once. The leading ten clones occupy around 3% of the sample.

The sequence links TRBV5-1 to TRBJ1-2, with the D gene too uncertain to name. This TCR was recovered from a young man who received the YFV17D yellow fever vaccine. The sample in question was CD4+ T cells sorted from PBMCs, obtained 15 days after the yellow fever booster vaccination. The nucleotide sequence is TGCGCCAGCAGCTTGGAAGGGCAAATCTCTGGCTACACCTTC. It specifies CASSLEGQISGYTF.